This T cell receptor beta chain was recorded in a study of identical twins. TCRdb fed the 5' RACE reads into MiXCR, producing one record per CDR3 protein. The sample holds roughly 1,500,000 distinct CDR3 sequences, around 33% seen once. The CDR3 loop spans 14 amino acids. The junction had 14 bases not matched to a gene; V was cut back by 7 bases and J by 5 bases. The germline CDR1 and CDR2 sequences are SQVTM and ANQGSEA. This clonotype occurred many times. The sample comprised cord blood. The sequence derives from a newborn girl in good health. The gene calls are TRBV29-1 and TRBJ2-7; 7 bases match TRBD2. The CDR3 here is CSASLRGLENEQYF. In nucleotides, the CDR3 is TGCAGCGCCTCGCTGAGAGGACTAGAGAACGAGCAGTACTTC.